This TCR beta chain was recorded in a study of Ad26.COV2.S vaccination and SARS-CoV-2 variants. Generated by immunoSEQ multiplex PCR, the TCRdb table keeps only in-frame clones and is missing some. Of around 300,000 clones in the sample, 85% to 90% are singletons; the top ten hold approximately 5%. The treatment is: roughly 19 received Ad26.COV2.S at low or high dose, single or two shots; several received placebo; per-sample allocation not given. At day 63 after the first vaccine or placebo injection, samples were drawn. The germline V and J ends were trimmed by 6 bases and 2 bases, with 18 bases remaining between them. The CDR3 length is 16 residues. CDR1 and CDR2 from the germline V gene are SEHNR and FQNEAQ (reference sequence). To note about this clone: As yet, its antigen is unknown.

General study results and limits: Recipients of either vaccine or placebo displayed similar breadth of non-spike TCRs.

The rearrangement joins TRBV7-9 to TRBJ2-3; D may correspond to TRBD1 or TRBD2 (5 bases each). The clonotype comes from a person aged 18-65 years who received the Ad26.COV2.S COVID-19 vaccine or a placebo. Sequencing was performed on peripheral blood, taken in a trial of Ad26.COV2.S vaccine versus placebo. Here the CDR3 DNA reads TGTGCCAGCAGTCCCTCTCCGGGGCAAAACACAGATACGCAGTATTTT. Protein sequence: CASSPSPGQNTDTQYF.